These 21 T cell receptor beta chains originate from one sample sequenced in a study of OX40 agonist ivuxolimab in advanced cancers. Some clones are missing from TCRdb's copy, which holds only in-frame ones; the method was immunoSEQ multiplex PCR. This sample has 15,000 to 20,000 clones, with over 75% found just once. The material was CD4+ or CD8+ T cells sorted from blood, obtained in a trial of the OX40 agonist ivuxolimab. The receptors here all came from an adult with an advanced solid tumor such as melanoma, head and neck, liver or kidney cancer.

The rearrangement uses TRBV19 and TRBJ2-7, with D hard to call. This CDR3 spans 13 amino acids. V lost 1 base and J lost 3, with 7 bases in between. The germline V gene has CDR1 LNHDA and CDR2 SQIVND (reference sequence). CDR3 loop: CASSIAPVYEQYF. In DNA form, the CDR3 reads TGTGCCAGTAGTATAGCACCGGTCTACGAGCAGTACTTC.

V usage is TRBV28 and J usage is TRBJ2-7; possible D gene TRBD2, 6 bases. CDR1 is MDHEN, CDR2 SYDVKM, per germline. CDR3 length: 14 residues. V was cut by 10 bases and J by 0 bases, with 16 bases left in between. The CDR3 protein is CATLSGDGSYEQYF. CDR3 nucleotides: TGTGCCACACTTAGCGGAGATGGCTCCTACGAGCAGTACTTC.

The chain couples TRBV9 to TRBJ2-1; 11 nucleotides line up with TRBD1. This CDR3 is built from 16 residues. Germline-derived CDR1 and CDR2 are SGDLS and YYNGEE. Trimming cost V 0 bases and J 5 bases; bases outside gene matches: 4. The CDR3: CASSVAGTGGNNEQFF. DNA for the CDR3: TGTGCCAGCAGCGTAGCCGGGACAGGGGGGAACAATGAGCAGTTCTTC.

This clone was picked up one time. The chain carries TRBV5-6 and TRBJ1-3, with no clear D. V lost 7 bases and J lost 1, with 6 bases in between. Germline V gives CDR1 SGHDT, CDR2 YYEEEE. This CDR3 spans 12 amino acids. The CDR3 reads CASGQSGNTIYF. In DNA, the CDR3 is TGTGCCAGCGGTCAATCTGGAAACACCATATATTTT.

The chain employs TRBV7-9 and TRBJ1-4; D uncertain. Trimming took off 2 bases at V and 5 bases at J, with 15 bases between the two ends. The CDR3 consists of 16 residues. CDR1 is SEHNR, CDR2 FQNEAQ, per germline (reference sequence). CDR3 nucleotide sequence: TGTGCCAGCAGCTTACCCCTTTTATCAGGCAATGAAAAACTGTTTTTT. Residues: CASSLPLLSGNEKLFF.

The gene calls are TRBV27 and TRBJ2-7, with 7 bases that match TRBD1. The germline CDR1 and CDR2 sequences are MNHEY and SMNVEV (reference sequence). CDR3 length equals 14 residues. After removal of 5 bases from V and 2 bases from J, the junction contained 6 bases not matched to a gene. The CDR3 here is CASSEGTVAYEQYF. The CDR3 DNA is TGTGCCAGCAGTGAAGGGACAGTCGCCTACGAGCAGTACTTC.

This chain connects TRBV7-2 to TRBJ2-5; 8 positions match TRBD2. The CDR3 spans 14 residues. Looked up from germline, CDR1 is SGHTA and CDR2 is FQGNSA. With V trimmed by 0 bases and J by 4 bases, 1 base remained unmatched. CDR3: CASSLALAGETQYF. Written as DNA, the CDR3 is TGTGCCAGCAGCTTAGCGCTAGCGGGAGAGACCCAGTACTTC.

This clone was counted a single time. The rearrangement links TRBV5-1 to TRBJ2-1, with a weak D call TRBD2 (6 bases). Germline CDR1 is SGHRS and CDR2 is YFSETQ. V shed 0 bases and J shed 4 bases, with 8 bases lying between them. This CDR3 comprises 14 residues. CDR3 amino acids: CASSLAGSYNEQFF. In DNA form, the CDR3 reads TGCGCCAGCAGCTTGGCCGGGAGTTACAATGAGCAGTTCTTC.

This clone has more than one count but fewer than ten. V is TRBV21-1 and J is TRBJ1-3; the table calls TRBD1, which could not be checked here. TRBV21-1 is noted as a pseudogene. The CDR3 length is 16 residues. The CDR3 reads CASSRAGGPFGNTIYF. DNA of the CDR3: TGTGCCAGCAGCAGAGCAGGGGGCCCCTTTGGAAACACCATATATTTT.

This clone was detected a few times. The V call is TRBV7-3, the J call TRBJ2-5; D possibly uses TRBD1 or TRBD2 (5 bases each). The germline V gene has CDR1 SGHTA and CDR2 FQGTGA. The CDR3 runs to 13 residues. V gave up 6 bases and J gave up 1 base, with 9 bases separating them. DNA for the CDR3: TGTGCCAGCAGAGAGGGGCCCCAAGAGACCCAGTACTTC. As protein: CASREGPQETQYF. The whole variable domain, filled in from reference TRBV7-3 and TRBJ2-5, reads GAGVSQTPSNKVTEKGKYVELRCDPISGHTALYWYRQSLGQGPEFLIYFQGTGAADDSGLPNDRFFAVRPEGSVSTLKIQRTERGDSAVYLCASREGPQETQYFGPGTRLLVL.

The V gene is TRBV6-5, the J gene TRBJ1-5; D is unclear. CDR1 is MNHEY, CDR2 SVGAGI, per germline. The germline V and J ends were trimmed by 0 bases and 5 bases, with 8 bases remaining between them. The CDR3 totals 14 residues. DNA for the CDR3: TGTGCCAGCAGTTACTCGTCCGCCTATCAGCCCCAGCATTTT. This sequence encodes CASSYSSAYQPQHF.

This clone was seen more than once but under ten times. The V and J genes are TRBV10-3 and TRBJ2-1; 7 nucleotides line up with TRBD1. Trimming cost V 4 bases and J 0 bases; bases outside gene matches: 3. The germline V gene encodes CDR1 ENHRY and CDR2 SYGVKD. The CDR3 extends over 15 amino acids. CDR3 bases: TGTGCCATCAGTGGAACAGGGGCCTCCTACAATGAGCAGTTCTTC. Residues: CAISGTGASYNEQFF.

As regards this clone: A read error is possible here, since a much larger clone lies one base away. This chain uses TRBV6-4 with TRBJ2-2; D ambiguous. Trimming cost V 2 bases and J 1 base, with 2 bases left between them. Germline V gives CDR1 MRHNA, CDR2 SNTAGT. The CDR3 sequence is 13 residues long. The chain's CDR3 is CASSDRNTGELFF. For the CDR3, the DNA is TGTGCCAGCAGTGACAGGAACACCGGGGAGCTGTTTTTT.

V is TRBV9 and J is TRBJ1-5; possible D gene TRBD1, 6 bases. Germline V gene sequence: CDR1 SGDLS, CDR2 YYNGEE. This CDR3 contains 14 residues. Trimming removed 4 bases from V and 4 bases from J, with 12 bases in between. CDR3 nucleotides: TGTGCCAGCAGCCCCCGAGGGGGGAATCAGCCCCAGCATTTT. It codes for CASSPRGGNQPQHF.

The rearrangement joins TRBV6-6 to TRBJ2-3; 8 bases are shared with TRBD2. Germline lookup yields CDR1 MNHNY and CDR2 SVGAGI (reference sequence). The CDR3 covers 16 residues. The V gene end was trimmed by 5 bases and the J gene end by 3 bases; junction bases not matched to a gene: 10. The CDR3 is CASSPLSERGTDTQYF. The CDR3, as DNA: TGTGCCAGCAGTCCTTTATCGGAGCGGGGGACAGATACGCAGTATTTT.

CDR3 amino acids: CASSLELAGHRTDTQYF. CDR3 in DNA: TGTGCCAGCAGCTTAGAACTAGCGGGACATAGGACAGATACGCAGTATTTT. V gene TRBV7-2 combines with J gene TRBJ2-3; 10 bases agree with TRBD2. The junction had 7 bases not matched to a gene; V was cut back by 1 base and J by 3 bases. The CDR3 covers 17 residues. Germline CDR1 reads SGHTA; CDR2 reads FQGNSA.

The rearrangement joins TRBV28 to TRBJ1-2, with D possibly TRBD1 on 5 matching bases. This CDR3 is built from 13 residues. The ends were cut back, 2 bases at V and 8 bases at J, with 12 bases in the middle. CDR1 and CDR2 (germline): MDHEN, SYDVKM. CDR3 residues: CASSLRGGEGYTF. CDR3 sequence (DNA): TGTGCCAGCAGTTTACGGGGCGGGGAAGGCTACACCTTC.

The chain joins TRBV5-1 to TRBJ1-6; 8 nucleotides align to TRBD1. Germline CDR1 is SGHRS and CDR2 is YFSETQ. J lost 7 bases, V lost 2 bases, and 5 bases had no gene match. The CDR3 contains 15 residues. The CDR3 loop is CASSFRGRSNSPLHF. For the CDR3, the DNA is TGCGCCAGCAGCTTCAGGGGGCGAAGCAATTCACCCCTCCACTTT.

V gene TRBV4-3 combines with J gene TRBJ1-2; the D gene is possibly TRBD1 (6 bases). The CDR3 loop spans 17 amino acids. Germline V gene data show CDR1 as LGHNA and CDR2 as YSLEER. The germline V and J ends were trimmed by 3 bases and 7 bases, with 24 bases remaining between them. CDR3 nucleotides: TGCGCCAGCAGCCACCACCAGAAGGGGACACCGGTTGGTGGCTACACCTTC. This translates into CASSHHQKGTPVGGYTF.

The V call is TRBV9, the J call TRBJ1-1; TRBD1 might be the D (6 bases). The germline gives CDR1 SGDLS, CDR2 YYNGEE. This CDR3 contains 14 residues. Trimming pared 4 bases from V and 6 bases from J, leaving 16 bases between. CDR3 protein: CASSPGTFGAEAFF. CDR3 DNA: TGTGCCAGCAGCCCCGGGACATTTGGTGCTGAAGCTTTCTTT.

The gene calls are TRBV5-1 and TRBJ1-1; no reliable D call. V shed 4 bases and J shed 1 base, with 14 bases lying between them. This CDR3 contains 15 residues. CDR1 is SGHRS and CDR2 is YFSETQ in the germline V gene. The CDR3 DNA reads as TGCGCCAGCAGCCCGACCCAGACGGGGAACACTGAAGCTTTCTTT. Amino acids: CASSPTQTGNTEAFF.